The clone carrying this TCR beta chain was seen only once. Assay: immunoSEQ multiplex PCR; the TCRdb copy retains only in-frame clones and omits some. The profile shows 350,000 to 400,000 clones, around nine tenths of them singletons. Those who participated ranged in age from roughly 18 to 100 years and resided in around 22 US areas. In assigning cohorts, the study relied on participant-reported clinical history. This entry is derived from a study of blood T cell repertoires in COVID-19. Across the whole study: The origin of the acute and convalescent COVID-19 samples was the United States, Italy and Spain.

This CDR3 comprises 18 residues. V dropped 0 bases and J dropped 0 bases, with 18 bases sitting between them. Germline loops: CDR1 SGHRS, CDR2 YFSETQ. The chain recombines TRBV5-1 with TRBJ1-1; TRBD1 is a possible D gene (5 bases). Sample: PBMCs or T cells enriched from blood (not recorded which). This clonotype originated in a woman aged 30 to 39 who had recovered from COVID-19. CDR3 amino acids: CASSLEGTGPPMNTEAFF. The CDR3 DNA reads TGCGCCAGCAGCTTGGAGGGGACTGGCCCTCCAATGAACACTGAAGCTTTCTTT. The variable domain in full, with the rest retrieved from reference TRBV5-1 and TRBJ1-1, is KAGVTQTPRYLIKTRGQQVTLSCSPISGHRSVSWYQQTPGQGLQFLFEYFSETQRNKGNFPGRFSGRQFSNSRSEMNVSTLELGDSALYLCASSLEGTGPPMNTEAFFGQGTRLTVV.